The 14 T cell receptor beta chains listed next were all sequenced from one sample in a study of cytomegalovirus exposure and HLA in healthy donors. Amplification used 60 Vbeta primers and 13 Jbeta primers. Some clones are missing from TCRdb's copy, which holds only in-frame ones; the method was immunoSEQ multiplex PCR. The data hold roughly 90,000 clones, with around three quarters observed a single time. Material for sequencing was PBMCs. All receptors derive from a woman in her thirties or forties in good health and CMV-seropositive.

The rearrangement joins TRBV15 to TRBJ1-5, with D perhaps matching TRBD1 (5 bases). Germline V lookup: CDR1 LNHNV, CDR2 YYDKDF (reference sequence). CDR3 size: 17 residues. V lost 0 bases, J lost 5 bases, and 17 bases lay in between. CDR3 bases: TGTGCCACCAGCAGAGAAGGGGCGCAGGAGCCATATCAGCCCCAGCATTTT. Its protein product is CATSREGAQEPYQPQHF.

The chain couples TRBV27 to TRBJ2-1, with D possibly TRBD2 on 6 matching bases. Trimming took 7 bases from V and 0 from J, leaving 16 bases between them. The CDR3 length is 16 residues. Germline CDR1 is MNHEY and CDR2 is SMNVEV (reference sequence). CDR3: CASTLEAGSSYNEQFF. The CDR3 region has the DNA TGTGCCAGCACCTTAGAGGCGGGATCCTCCTACAATGAGCAGTTCTTC.

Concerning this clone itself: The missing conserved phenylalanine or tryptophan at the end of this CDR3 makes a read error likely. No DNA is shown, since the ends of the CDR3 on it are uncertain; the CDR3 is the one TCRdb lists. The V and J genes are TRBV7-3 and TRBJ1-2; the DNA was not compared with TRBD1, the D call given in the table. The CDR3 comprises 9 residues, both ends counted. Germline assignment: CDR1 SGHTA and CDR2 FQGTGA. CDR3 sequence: CASYPGQNK.

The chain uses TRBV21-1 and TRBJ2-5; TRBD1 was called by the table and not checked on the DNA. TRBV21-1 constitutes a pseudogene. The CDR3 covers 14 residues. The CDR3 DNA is TGTGCCAGCAGCTCGCCCTGGGGCCGGGAGACCCAGTACTTC. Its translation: CASSSPWGRETQYF.

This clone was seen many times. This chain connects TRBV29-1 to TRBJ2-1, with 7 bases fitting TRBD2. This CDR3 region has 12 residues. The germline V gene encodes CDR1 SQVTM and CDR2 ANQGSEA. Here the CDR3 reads CGGGTTYNEQFF. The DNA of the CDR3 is TGCGGTGGAGGGACTACATACAATGAGCAGTTCTTC.

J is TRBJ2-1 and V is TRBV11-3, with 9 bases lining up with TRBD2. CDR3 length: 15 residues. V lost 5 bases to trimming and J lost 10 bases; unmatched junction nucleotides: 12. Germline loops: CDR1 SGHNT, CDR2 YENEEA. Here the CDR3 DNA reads TGTGCCAGCAGCCCCGACTGGCGGGAGGGGGACGAGCAGTTCTTC. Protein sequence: CASSPDWREGDEQFF.

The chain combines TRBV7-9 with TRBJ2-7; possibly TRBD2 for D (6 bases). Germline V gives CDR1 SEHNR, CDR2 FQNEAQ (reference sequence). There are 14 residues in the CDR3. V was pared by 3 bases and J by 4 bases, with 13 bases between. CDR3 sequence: CASSFNSGGYEQYF. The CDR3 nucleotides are TGTGCCAGCAGCTTCAACAGCGGAGGGTACGAGCAGTACTTC.

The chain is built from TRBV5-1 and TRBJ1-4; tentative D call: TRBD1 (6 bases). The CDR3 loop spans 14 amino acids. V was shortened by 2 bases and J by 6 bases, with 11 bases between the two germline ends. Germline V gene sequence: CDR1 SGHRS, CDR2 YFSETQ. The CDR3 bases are TGCGCCAGCAGCTTAACAGGGTTAGATGAAAAACTGTTTTTT. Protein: CASSLTGLDEKLFF.

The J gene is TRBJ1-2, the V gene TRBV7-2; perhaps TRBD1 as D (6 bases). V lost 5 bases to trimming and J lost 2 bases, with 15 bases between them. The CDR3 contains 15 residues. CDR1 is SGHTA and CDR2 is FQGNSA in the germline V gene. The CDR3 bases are TGTGCCAGCAGCACATACAGGGCTTCCAACTATGGCTACACCTTC. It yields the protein CASSTYRASNYGYTF.

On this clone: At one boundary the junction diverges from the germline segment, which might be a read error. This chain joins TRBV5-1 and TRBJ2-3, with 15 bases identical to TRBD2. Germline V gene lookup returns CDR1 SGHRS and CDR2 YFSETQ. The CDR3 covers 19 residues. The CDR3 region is CASSLGLAGGPEWVDTQCF. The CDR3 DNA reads TGCGCCAGCAGCCTCGGACTAGCGGGAGGGCCAGAGTGGGTAGATACGCAGTGTTTT.

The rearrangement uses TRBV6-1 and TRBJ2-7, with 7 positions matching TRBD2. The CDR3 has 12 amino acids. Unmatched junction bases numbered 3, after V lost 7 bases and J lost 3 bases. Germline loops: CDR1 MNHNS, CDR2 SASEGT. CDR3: CASTAGVYEQYF. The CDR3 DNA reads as TGTGCCAGCACCGCGGGGGTCTACGAGCAGTACTTC.

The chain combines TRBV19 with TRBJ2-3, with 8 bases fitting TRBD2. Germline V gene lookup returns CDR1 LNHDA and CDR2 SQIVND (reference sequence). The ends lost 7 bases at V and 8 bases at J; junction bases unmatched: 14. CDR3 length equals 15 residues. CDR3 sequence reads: CASTSTGGPISTQYF. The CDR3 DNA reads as TGTGCCAGTACGTCAACGGGAGGGCCGATTTCTACGCAGTATTTT.

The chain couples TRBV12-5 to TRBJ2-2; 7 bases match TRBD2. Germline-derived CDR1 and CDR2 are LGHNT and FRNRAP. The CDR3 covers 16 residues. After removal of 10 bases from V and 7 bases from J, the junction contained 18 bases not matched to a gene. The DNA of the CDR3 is TGTGCTACCGTAACCACTTTTACTAGCGCCGTCGGGGAGCTGTTTTTT. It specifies CATVTTFTSAVGELFF.

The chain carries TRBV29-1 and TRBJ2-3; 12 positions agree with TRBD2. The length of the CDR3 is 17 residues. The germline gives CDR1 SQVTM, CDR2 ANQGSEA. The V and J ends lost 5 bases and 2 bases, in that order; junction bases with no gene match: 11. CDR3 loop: CSVLPGLAGDHTDTQYF. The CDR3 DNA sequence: TGCAGCGTTTTACCGGGACTAGCGGGCGACCACACAGATACGCAGTATTTT.